Listed below are T cell receptor beta chains from one sample, sequenced in a study of blood T cell repertoires in COVID-19. The repertoire was sequenced with immunoSEQ multiplex PCR; TCRdb's copy has only in-frame clones and lacks some. The sample consists of around 160,000 clones, 75% to 85% of them appearing once. Sequencing was carried out using peripheral blood. These receptors were obtained from a human donor in a cohort sampled during active COVID-19. Each CDR3 is given with its conserved first and last residue. A D gene is named only where the DNA matches it firmly. Expanded clones get a size class; other rows say once, few or many, or leave the size out.

D gene | J gene | V gene | clone size | CDR3 DNA | CDR3 protein
TRBD2 | TRBJ2-3 | TRBV4-2 | . | TGTGCCAGCAGCCAAGATGTCCTAAGGACTAGCTTTCAAGATACGCAGTATTTT | CASSQDVLRTSFQDTQYF
. | TRBJ2-3 | TRBV11-2 | . | TGTGCCAGCAGCTTAGATCAGGCACCCAGGGGAACAGATACGCAGTATTTT | CASSLDQAPRGTDTQYF
. | TRBJ2-7 | TRBV10-3 | . | TGTGCCATCAGTGAGAGAGCCGACGAGCAGTACTTC | CAISERADEQYF
. | TRBJ1-6 | TRBV6-2/TRBV6-3 | . | TGTGCCAGCAGTAGGGACATCTCACCCCTCCACTTT | CASSRDISPLHF
TRBD1 | TRBJ2-5 | TRBV29-1 | . | TGCAGCTACAATAGGGACAGGGGGCTAGAGACCCAGTACTTC | CSYNRDRGLETQYF
TRBD1 | TRBJ2-5 | TRBV19 | . | TGTGCCACGGGGGACAGGCGCGATAAAGAGACCCAGTACTTC | CATGDRRDKETQYF
. | TRBJ2-6 | TRBV2 | . | TGTGCCAGCAGTGCGGGGGGCGCTGGGGCCAACGTCCTGACTTTC | CASSAGGAGANVLTF
TRBD2 | TRBJ2-1 | TRBV3-1/TRBV3-2 | . | TGTGCCAGCAGCCAACACGGACTAGCGGGAGGACCCTCCTCCTATAGCTCCTACAATGAGCAGTTCTTC | CASSQHGLAGGPSSYSSYNEQFF
TRBD1 | TRBJ1-1 | TRBV27 | . | TGTGCCAGCAGGGGACTGGTTGGGACAGGTTTGAACACTGAAGCTTTCTTT | CASRGLVGTGLNTEAFF
. | TRBJ1-4 | TRBV19 | . | TGTGCCAGTAGTACGGGTGGGGAAAAACTGTTTTTT | CASSTGGEKLFF
TRBD1 | TRBJ2-7 | TRBV9 | . | TGTGCCAGCAGCGATTCCCCGGGACAGGCCGTGTACGAGCAGTACTTC | CASSDSPGQAVYEQYF
. | TRBJ1-3 | TRBV7-9 | once | TGTGCCAGCAGCTTATCCAGGGTGGGAAACACCATATATTTT | CASSLSRVGNTIYF
TRBD2 | TRBJ2-3 | TRBV4-3 | . | TGCGCCAGCAGCCAAGATCCGGCGGGGGGGCCCCACACAGATACGCAGTATTTT | CASSQDPAGGPHTDTQYF
TRBD1 | TRBJ1-6 | TRBV28 | . | TGTGCCAGCAGTGGGAGACAGGGGCCTAATTCACCCCTCCACTTT | CASSGRQGPNSPLHF
. | TRBJ2-3 | TRBV27 | . | TGTGCCAGCAGTTTGATCAGGGGAGCCACAGATACGCAGTATTTT | CASSLIRGATDTQYF